Following are 19 T cell receptor beta chains from one sample sequenced in a study of blood T cell repertoires in COVID-19. Profiled with immunoSEQ multiplex PCR; TCRdb holds only in-frame clones, not every one. This sample has a few hundred thousand clones, with 85% to 90% found just once. What was sequenced was peripheral blood. Every receptor here comes from a woman in her forties who had recovered from COVID-19.

This clone has a handful of counts. The chain is built from TRBV6-2 or TRBV6-3 and TRBJ2-7; 7 nucleotides line up with TRBD2. Germline assignment: CDR1 MNHEY and CDR2 SVGEGT. There are 14 residues in the CDR3. V was clipped by 6 bases and J by 2 bases; unmatched bases: 7. CDR3 nucleotide sequence: TGTGCCAGCAGCCTCCCGGGACTACCCTACGAGCAGTACGTC. Translating gives CASSLPGLPYEQYV.

A single count supports this clone. This chain connects TRBV30 to TRBJ1-3; D unclear. The CDR3 contains 14 residues. V was clipped by 3 bases and J by 4 bases, with 13 bases between them. In germline, CDR1 is GTSNPN, CDR2 SVGIG (reference sequence). The CDR3 protein is CAWRSGGGGNTIYF. For the CDR3, the DNA is TGTGCCTGGAGGTCCGGCGGAGGGGGAAACACCATATATTTT.

The chain is built from TRBV27 and TRBJ2-7, with TRBD1 identical over 8 bases. The CDR3 consists of 17 residues. The junction had 14 bases not matched to a gene; V was cut back by 3 bases and J by 4 bases. Germline V gives CDR1 MNHEY, CDR2 SMNVEV (reference sequence). Written as DNA, the CDR3 is TGTGCCAGCAGTTTTAGAACCCTCCGGGACAGGCCATACGAGCAGTACTTC. As protein: CASSFRTLRDRPYEQYF.

This clone has a handful of counts. The rearrangement links TRBV18 to TRBJ2-7; the D gene is possibly TRBD2 (5 bases). V lost 3 bases to trimming and J lost 2 bases, with 11 bases between them. The V gene's germline CDR1 is KGHSH and CDR2 LQKENI. CDR3 length: 14 residues. The CDR3 sequence is CASSPAGGAYEQYF. In DNA form, the CDR3 reads TGTGCCAGCTCACCCGCGGGTGGGGCCTACGAGCAGTACTTC.

This clone was seen a handful of times. The V call is TRBV19, the J call TRBJ1-1; possible D gene TRBD1, 5 bases. V lost 5 bases to trimming and J lost 1 base, with 8 bases between them. The germline CDR1 and CDR2 sequences are LNHDA and SQIVND (reference sequence). The length of the CDR3 is 13 residues. The CDR3 here is CASSRTRNTEAFF. In DNA form, the CDR3 reads TGTGCCAGTAGTCGGACACGGAACACTGAAGCTTTCTTT.

V and J are TRBV12-3 or TRBV12-4 and TRBJ2-5, with no clear D. The CDR3 sequence is 13 residues long. V was cut by 1 base and J by 5 bases, with 8 bases left in between. The DNA of the CDR3 is TGTGCCAGCAGTTTAGGGCGGTCGGAGACCCAGTACTTC. This encodes CASSLGRSETQYF.

There are a few counts of this clone. The chain recombines TRBV29-1 with TRBJ1-6; D is possibly TRBD1 (5 bases). The CDR3 covers 15 residues. With 4 bases removed from V and 6 bases from J, the gap between germline ends came to 16 bases. Germline CDR1 reads SQVTM; CDR2 reads ANQGSEA. CDR3 in DNA: TGCAGCGTTGCCATCGGAGGGGCCGGTAATTCACCCCTCCACTTT. Amino acid sequence: CSVAIGGAGNSPLHF.

The chain is built from TRBV19 and TRBJ2-3; 7 bases match TRBD1. CDR3 length: 13 residues. Germline V CDR1 and CDR2: LNHDA, SQIVND (reference sequence). Trimming took 5 bases from V and 5 from J; bases not matched to a gene: 4. CDR3 bases: TGTGCCAGTAGTTTGGGACAGCGAGATACGCAGTATTTT. The encoded protein is CASSLGQRDTQYF.

This sequence joins TRBV3-1 (or the pseudogene TRBV3-2) and TRBJ1-1; D possibly corresponds to TRBD1 (6 bases). The CDR3 extends over 14 amino acids. Germline V gives CDR1 LGHDT, CDR2 YNNKEL (reference sequence). V dropped 6 bases and J dropped 4 bases, with 15 bases sitting between them. CDR3 protein: CASSPLGGGTEAFF. The CDR3 DNA reads TGTGCCAGCAGTCCCTTGGGAGGGGGCACTGAAGCTTTCTTT.

The chain carries TRBV7-8 and TRBJ1-2; D is unresolved. Germline CDR1 is SGHVS and CDR2 is FQNEAQ. This CDR3 is 15 amino acids long. Trimming removed 4 bases at V and 0 bases at J, with 12 bases between. The CDR3 here is CASSSGGGANYGYTF. For the CDR3, the DNA is TGTGCCAGCAGCTCGGGCGGCGGGGCTAACTATGGCTACACCTTC.

Remarks on this clone: One end of the junction does not line up with germline, which may come from a read error. The V and J genes are TRBV27 and TRBJ2-3, with 10 bases lining up with TRBD2. In germline, CDR1 is MNHEY, CDR2 SMNVEV (reference sequence). CDR3 length: 12 amino acids. CDR3 amino acids: CASSTSGTTPHF. CDR3 DNA: TGTGCCAGCAGTACTAGCGGGACTACACCCCACTTT.

The chain recombines TRBV7-8 with TRBJ1-5; D call uncertain. The CDR3 contains 17 residues. V was clipped by 0 bases and J by 4 bases, with 16 bases between them. CDR1 is SGHVS and CDR2 is FQNEAQ in the germline V gene. The CDR3 sequence is CASSLAVSGGPNQPQHF. The CDR3, as DNA: TGTGCCAGCAGCTTAGCGGTATCGGGAGGGCCTAATCAGCCCCAGCATTTT.

The gene calls are TRBV7-3 and TRBJ2-1; a weak D match, TRBD2 (6 bases). Germline V gene sequence: CDR1 SGHTA, CDR2 FQGTGA. The V end was cut by 2 bases, the J end by 4 bases, with 9 bases between. There are 14 residues in the CDR3. Here the CDR3 DNA reads TGTGCCAGCAGCTTATGGGGGGTATACAATGAGCAGTTCTTC. Encoded protein: CASSLWGVYNEQFF.

The V and J genes are TRBV5-1 and TRBJ2-2; TRBD2 agrees at 15 bases. Germline V CDR1 and CDR2: SGHRS, YFSETQ. The CDR3 has 20 amino acids. Losses at the gene ends were 2 bases for V and 5 bases for J; bases not matched to a gene: 13. CDR3 protein: CASSFHQGLAGGPSTGELFF. As DNA, the CDR3 is TGCGCCAGCAGCTTCCACCAAGGACTAGCGGGAGGGCCCAGTACCGGGGAGCTGTTTTTT.

The count of this clone is one. The chain combines TRBV12-3 or TRBV12-4 with TRBJ1-2; D uncertain. The CDR3 has 12 residues. V was cut by 6 bases and J by 3 bases, with 8 bases left in between. The CDR3, as DNA: TGTGCCAGCAGGGCCGCCCACTATGGCTACACCTTC. Its protein product is CASRAAHYGYTF.

V gene TRBV13 combines with J gene TRBJ1-2, with 7 bases lining up with TRBD1. This CDR3 has 13 amino acids. Germline loops: CDR1 PRHDT, CDR2 FYEKMQ (reference sequence). V shed 5 bases and J 5 bases; nucleotides not matched to a gene: 5. The CDR3 DNA reads TGTGCCAGCAGCCCCCAACAGGGGTATGGCTACACCTTC. This codes for CASSPQQGYGYTF.

This rearrangement joins TRBV7-2 to TRBJ2-1, with TRBD1 identical over 9 bases. Germline-derived CDR1 and CDR2 are SGHTA and FQGNSA. The CDR3 has 16 amino acids. Losses at the gene ends were 1 base for V and 2 bases for J; bases not matched to a gene: 3. The DNA for the CDR3 is TGTGCCAGCAGCTTAGATGGGACAGGGCCCTACAATGAGCAGTTCTTC. Amino acids: CASSLDGTGPYNEQFF.

This chain uses TRBV18 with TRBJ2-7; D may be TRBD2 (6 bases). CDR3 size: 14 residues. Between the trimmed V and J ends, which lost 4 bases and 2 bases, there was a span of 12 bases. Germline V gives CDR1 KGHSH, CDR2 LQKENI. The CDR3 sequence: CASSQPGVPYEQYF. For the CDR3, the DNA is TGTGCCAGCTCACAGCCGGGGGTCCCCTACGAGCAGTACTTC.

V gene TRBV5-1 combines with J gene TRBJ2-5; TRBD1 matches 9 bases. The CDR3 runs to 15 residues. V shed 4 bases and J 5 bases; nucleotides not matched to a gene: 9. Germline values: CDR1 SGHRS, CDR2 YFSETQ. CDR3 loop: CASSAGQGGGETQYF. CDR3 bases: TGCGCCAGCAGCGCGGGACAGGGCGGTGGGGAGACCCAGTACTTC. The variable domain in full, completed from reference TRBV5-1 and TRBJ2-5, reads KAGVTQTPRYLIKTRGQQVTLSCSPISGHRSVSWYQQTPGQGLQFLFEYFSETQRNKGNFPGRFSGRQFSNSRSEMNVSTLELGDSALYLCASSAGQGGGETQYFGPGTRLLVL.